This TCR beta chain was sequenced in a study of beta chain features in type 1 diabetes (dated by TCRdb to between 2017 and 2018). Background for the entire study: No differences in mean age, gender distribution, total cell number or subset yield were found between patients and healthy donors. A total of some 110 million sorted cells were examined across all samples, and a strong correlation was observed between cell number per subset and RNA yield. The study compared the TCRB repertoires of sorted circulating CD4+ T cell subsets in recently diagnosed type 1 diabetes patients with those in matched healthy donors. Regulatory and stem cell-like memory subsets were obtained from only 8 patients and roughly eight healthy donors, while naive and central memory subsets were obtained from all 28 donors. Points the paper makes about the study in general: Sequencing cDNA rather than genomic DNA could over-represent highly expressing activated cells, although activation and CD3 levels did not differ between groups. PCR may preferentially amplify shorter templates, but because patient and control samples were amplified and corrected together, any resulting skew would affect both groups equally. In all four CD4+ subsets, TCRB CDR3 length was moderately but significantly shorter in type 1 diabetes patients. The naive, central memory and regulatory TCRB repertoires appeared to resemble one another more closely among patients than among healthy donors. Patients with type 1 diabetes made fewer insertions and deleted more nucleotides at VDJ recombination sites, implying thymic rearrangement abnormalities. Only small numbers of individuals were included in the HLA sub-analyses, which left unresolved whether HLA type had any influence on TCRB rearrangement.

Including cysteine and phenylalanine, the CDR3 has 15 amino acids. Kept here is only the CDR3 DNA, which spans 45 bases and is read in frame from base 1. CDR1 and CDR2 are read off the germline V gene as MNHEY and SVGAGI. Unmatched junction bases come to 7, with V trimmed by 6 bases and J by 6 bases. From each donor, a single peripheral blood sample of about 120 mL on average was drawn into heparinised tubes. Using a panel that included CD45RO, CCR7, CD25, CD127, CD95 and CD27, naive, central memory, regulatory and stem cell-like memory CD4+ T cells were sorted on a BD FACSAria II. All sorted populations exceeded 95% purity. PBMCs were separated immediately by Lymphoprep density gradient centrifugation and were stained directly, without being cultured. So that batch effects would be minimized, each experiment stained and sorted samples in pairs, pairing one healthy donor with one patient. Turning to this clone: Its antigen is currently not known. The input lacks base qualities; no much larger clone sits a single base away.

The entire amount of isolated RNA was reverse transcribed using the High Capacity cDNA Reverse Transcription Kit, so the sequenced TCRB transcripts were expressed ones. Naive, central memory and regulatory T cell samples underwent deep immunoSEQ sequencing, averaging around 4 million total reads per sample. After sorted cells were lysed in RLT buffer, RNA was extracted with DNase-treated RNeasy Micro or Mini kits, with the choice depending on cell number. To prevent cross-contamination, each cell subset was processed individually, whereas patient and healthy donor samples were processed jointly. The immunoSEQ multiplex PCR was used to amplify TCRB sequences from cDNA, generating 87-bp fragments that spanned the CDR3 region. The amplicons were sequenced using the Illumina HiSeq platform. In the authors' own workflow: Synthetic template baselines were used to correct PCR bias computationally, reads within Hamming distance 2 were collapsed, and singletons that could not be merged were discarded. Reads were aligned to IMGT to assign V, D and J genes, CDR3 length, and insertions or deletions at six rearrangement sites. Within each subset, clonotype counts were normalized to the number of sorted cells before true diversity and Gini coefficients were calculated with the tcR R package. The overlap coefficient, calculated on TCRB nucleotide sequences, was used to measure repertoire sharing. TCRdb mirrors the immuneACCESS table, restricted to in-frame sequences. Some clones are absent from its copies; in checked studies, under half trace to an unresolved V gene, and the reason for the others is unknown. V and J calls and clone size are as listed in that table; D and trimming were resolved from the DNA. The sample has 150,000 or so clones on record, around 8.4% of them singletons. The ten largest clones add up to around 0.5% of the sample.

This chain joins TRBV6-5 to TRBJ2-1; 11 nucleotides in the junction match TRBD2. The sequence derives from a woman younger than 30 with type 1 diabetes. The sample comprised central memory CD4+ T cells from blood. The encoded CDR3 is CASSRTSGGRNEQFF. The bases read TGTGCCAGCAGCCGCACTAGCGGGGGTCGCAATGAGCAGTTCTTC.